The 27 T cell receptor beta chains below were found in one sample sequenced in a study of CD8+ T cells in alopecia areata. The sequencing template was cDNA reverse transcribed from extracted RNA. The data were produced by immunoSEQ multiplex PCR, yet TCRdb's version contains in-frame clones alone and is incomplete. This sample has 90,000 to 120,000 clones; 58% occur once, and the top ten carry roughly 25%. The specimen was NKG2D-low CD8+ T cells sorted from blood. These receptor sequences come from a human donor with alopecia areata.

This rearrangement joins TRBV2 to TRBJ1-1; D gene unclear. V gave up 7 bases and J gave up 5 bases, with 11 bases separating them. The CDR3 contains 12 residues. Germline values: CDR1 SNHLY, CDR2 FYNNEI. This chain's CDR3 is CASIGGITEAFF. The CDR3 DNA reads as TGTGCCAGCATAGGCGGCATTACTGAAGCTTTCTTT.

This clone has only a few counts. The J gene is TRBJ2-7, the V gene TRBV2; D uncertain. The V end was cut by 8 bases, the J end by 2 bases, with 16 bases between. Germline CDR1 SNHLY, CDR2 FYNNEI. The CDR3 has 14 residues. For the CDR3, the DNA is TGTGCCAGCCCCCCCAGCTCAAGCCCCTACGAGCAGTACTTC. Amino acid sequence: CASPPSSSPYEQYF.

This clone was picked up a small number of times. The V and J genes are TRBV13 and TRBJ2-5; D possibly corresponds to TRBD1 (6 bases). The CDR3 sequence is 14 residues long. V was trimmed by 4 bases and J by 5 bases, leaving 14 bases between them. The V gene's germline CDR1 is PRHDT and CDR2 FYEKMQ (reference sequence). The CDR3 nucleotides read TGTGCCAGCAGCTCCGCTGGGGGCGGTGAGACCCAGTACTTC. Protein product: CASSSAGGGETQYF.

This sequence joins TRBV28 and TRBJ2-3, with D perhaps matching TRBD1 (5 bases). The CDR3 sequence is 15 residues long. The V gene lost 2 bases and the J gene lost 3 bases, with 12 bases spanning the gap. The germline V gene encodes CDR1 MDHEN and CDR2 SYDVKM. This CDR3 is CASSLGDRFTDTQYF. CDR3 DNA sequence: TGTGCCAGCAGTTTAGGAGACAGATTTACAGATACGCAGTATTTT.

This chain uses TRBV13 with TRBJ2-2; D uncertain. Germline V gene data show CDR1 as PRHDT and CDR2 as FYEKMQ (reference sequence). V was cut by 7 bases and J by 4 bases, with 13 bases left in between. The CDR3 spans 14 residues. CDR3 bases: TGTGCCAGCACGATCCCTCAGGCCACCGGGGAGCTGTTTTTT. Protein product: CASTIPQATGELFF.

V and J are TRBV13 and TRBJ2-3; no definite D call. V lost 5 bases, J lost 4 bases, and 10 bases lay in between. CDR1 and CDR2 (germline): PRHDT, FYEKMQ (reference sequence). The CDR3 sequence is 13 residues long. CDR3 sequence (DNA): TGTGCCAGCAGCCCCGGACGGGCAGATACGCAGTATTTT. Residues: CASSPGRADTQYF.

The chain uses TRBV6-1 and TRBJ2-2; D is uncertain. The length of the CDR3 is 11 residues. The germline V and J ends were trimmed by 6 bases and 9 bases, with 8 bases remaining between them. The germline gives CDR1 MNHNS, CDR2 SASEGT. The CDR3 DNA reads as TGTGCCAGCAGCCCAGACCGGGAGCTGTTTTTT. Protein product: CASSPDRELFF.

This clone has just a few counts. The V and J genes are TRBV28 and TRBJ2-4; the D gene is possibly TRBD1 (6 bases). Germline V gives CDR1 MDHEN, CDR2 SYDVKM. Trimming removed 1 base at V and 6 bases at J, with 10 bases between. The CDR3 covers 14 residues. CDR3 in amino acids: CASSLSTGRNIQYF. As DNA, the CDR3 is TGTGCCAGCAGTTTATCTACAGGGAGAAACATTCAGTACTTC.

The V and J genes are TRBV14 and TRBJ1-2; D remains unclear. CDR3 length equals 13 residues. Germline CDR1 SGHDN, CDR2 FVKESK. Trimming stripped 3 bases from V and 0 bases from J, with 5 bases between. The CDR3 DNA reads TGTGCCAGCAGCCACAACCCTAACTATGGCTACACCTTC. Translation: CASSHNPNYGYTF. Variable domain in full (rest from reference TRBV14 and TRBJ1-2): EAGVTQFPSHSVIEKGQTVTLRCDPISGHDNLYWYRRVMGKEIKFLLHFVKESKQDESGMPNNRFLAERTGGTYSTLKVQPAELEDSGVYFCASSHNPNYGYTFGSGTRLTVV.

The chain carries TRBV4-1 and TRBJ1-1, with 9 bases matching TRBD1. In germline, CDR1 is MGHRA, CDR2 YSYEKL. CDR3 length: 15 residues. Trimming took 6 bases from V and 0 from J; bases not matched to a gene: 5. The CDR3 DNA sequence: TGCGCCAGCAGTAGTGGACAGGGGCTGAACACTGAAGCTTTCTTT. Its translation: CASSSGQGLNTEAFF.

This chain joins TRBV27 and TRBJ1-5; a possible D gene is TRBD1 (6 bases). CDR1 MNHEY and CDR2 SMNVEV come from the germline V gene (reference sequence). The CDR3 contains 15 residues. V lost 5 bases and J 5 bases, leaving 16 bases between the germline ends. CDR3 sequence reads: CASSITGNPDQPQHF. The CDR3 DNA follows: TGTGCCAGCAGTATTACAGGGAATCCGGATCAGCCCCAGCATTTT.

The gene calls are TRBV7-9 and TRBJ2-5, with TRBD1 matching 11 bases. Germline CDR1 and CDR2: SEHNR and FQNEAQ (reference sequence). This CDR3 region has 14 residues. V gave up 7 bases and J gave up 5 bases; unmatched junction bases: 6. This CDR3 reads CASTGQGAFETQYF. As DNA, the CDR3 is TGTGCCAGCACTGGACAGGGGGCTTTTGAGACCCAGTACTTC.

The chain links TRBV13 to TRBJ2-1, with 14 bases that match TRBD2. The CDR3 is made up of 16 amino acids. The germline CDR1 and CDR2 sequences are PRHDT and FYEKMQ (reference sequence). V lost 3 bases to trimming and J lost 7 bases; unmatched junction nucleotides: 5. This CDR3 reads CASSFGTSGSGNEQFF. CDR3 nucleotides: TGTGCCAGCAGCTTCGGGACTAGCGGGAGTGGGAATGAGCAGTTCTTC.

This clone was counted a few times. The chain recombines TRBV4-1 with TRBJ1-2, with D uncertain. The CDR3 sequence is 14 residues long. The V gene's germline CDR1 is MGHRA and CDR2 YSYEKL. The V and J ends lost 1 base and 7 bases respectively, with 13 bases between them. CDR3 residues: CASSQGPIKGGYTF. The DNA of the CDR3 is TGCGCCAGCAGCCAAGGACCGATCAAAGGTGGCTACACCTTC.

On this clone itself: The sample has other DNA sequences that encode this CDR3 too. The V call is TRBV27, the J call TRBJ2-7; 10 bases map to TRBD1. CDR1 MNHEY and CDR2 SMNVEV come from the germline V gene (reference sequence). V shed 5 bases and J 3 bases; nucleotides not matched to a gene: 4. The CDR3 length is 14 residues. CDR3 sequence: CASSLGQGGYEQYF. The CDR3 region has the DNA TGTGCCAGCAGTCTAGGACAGGGGGGCTACGAGCAGTACTTC.

The V gene is TRBV27, the J gene TRBJ2-1; D gene uncertain. The germline V and J ends were trimmed by 4 bases and 7 bases, with 5 bases remaining between them. The CDR3 is 11 amino acids. CDR1 MNHEY and CDR2 SMNVEV come from the germline V gene (reference sequence). The CDR3 sequence: CASSSRNEQFF. In nucleotides, the CDR3 is TGTGCCAGCAGTTCCCGTAATGAGCAGTTCTTC.

This clone was counted a few times. The V gene is TRBV7-6, the J gene TRBJ2-1, with TRBD1 matching over 11 bases. Per the germline V gene, CDR1 is SGHVS and CDR2 is FNYEAQ. This CDR3 comprises 14 residues. The V gene end was trimmed by 3 bases and the J gene end by 8 bases; junction bases not matched to a gene: 3. CDR3: CASSLGQGGDEQFF. CDR3 sequence (DNA): TGTGCCAGCAGCTTGGGACAGGGGGGCGATGAGCAGTTCTTC.

The chain recombines TRBV2 with TRBJ1-1; D perhaps matches TRBD1 (5 bases). CDR3 length: 12 residues. Trimming shortened V by 8 bases and J by 8 bases, and 15 bases separated the two germline ends. Germline CDR1 SNHLY, CDR2 FYNNEI. The CDR3 nucleotides are TGTGCCAGCGGTAGTTGGGACGCCGAAGCTTTCTTT. As protein: CASGSWDAEAFF.

This chain uses TRBV14 with TRBJ2-3, with a tentative D call TRBD1 (5 bases). Germline V gene data show CDR1 as SGHDN and CDR2 as FVKESK. V was pared by 1 base and J by 1 base, with 12 bases between. This CDR3 is built from 16 residues. DNA for the CDR3: TGTGCCAGCAGCCAAGCTCCTGACAGCGGCACAGATACGCAGTATTTT. It is translated as CASSQAPDSGTDTQYF. The full variable domain, in which reference TRBV14 and TRBJ2-3 provide the parts outside the CDR3, is EAGVTQFPSHSVIEKGQTVTLRCDPISGHDNLYWYRRVMGKEIKFLLHFVKESKQDESGMPNNRFLAERTGGTYSTLKVQPAELEDSGVYFCASSQAPDSGTDTQYFGPGTRLTVL.

V and J are TRBV7-9 and TRBJ1-5, with D maybe TRBD1 (5 bases). The CDR3 has 12 residues. The V end was cut by 2 bases, the J end by 9 bases, with 8 bases between. Per germline, CDR1 SEHNR and CDR2 FQNEAQ (reference sequence). CDR3 loop: CASSLPGRPQHF. The CDR3 DNA sequence: TGTGCCAGCAGCTTACCAGGGCGGCCCCAGCATTTT. Using reference TRBV7-9 and TRBJ1-5 for the parts outside the CDR3, the full variable domain is DTGVSQNPRHKITKRGQNVTFRCDPISEHNRLYWYRQTLGQGPEFLTYFQNEAQLEKSRLLSDRFSAERPKGSFSTLEIQRTEQGDSAMYLCASSLPGRPQHFGDGTRLSIL.

By share, this clone counts as medium-sized. The V and J genes are TRBV7-9 and TRBJ2-1; 7 nucleotides line up with TRBD1. This CDR3 region has 16 residues. Germline V gene lookup returns CDR1 SEHNR and CDR2 FQNEAQ (reference sequence). Germline trimming cut 4 bases from V and 7 bases from J; bases unmatched to any gene: 13. In nucleotides, the CDR3 is TGTGCCAGCAGCTCTCCGGGACAGCGGCAAGGGAATGAGCAGTTCTTC. Translated: CASSSPGQRQGNEQFF.

CDR3 amino acids: CSVEFSMNTEAFF. The CDR3 DNA follows: TGCAGCGTTGAATTCAGTATGAACACTGAAGCTTTCTTT. V usage is TRBV29-1 and J usage is TRBJ1-1; no clear D. The germline gives CDR1 SQVTM, CDR2 ANQGSEA. V was clipped by 2 bases and J by 0 bases, with 7 bases between them. CDR3 length equals 13 residues.

The chain has TRBV6-1 and TRBJ2-7; 11 bases fit TRBD1. The CDR3 covers 13 residues. With V trimmed by 11 bases and J by 1 base, 4 bases remained unmatched. Germline loops: CDR1 MNHNS, CDR2 SASEGT. CDR3 sequence (DNA): TGTGCCGGGGGACAGGGGGTATCCTACGAGCAGTACTTC. It yields the protein CAGGQGVSYEQYF.

This chain uses TRBV11-2 with TRBJ2-1, with D perhaps being TRBD1 or TRBD2 (5 bases each). V gave up 5 bases and J gave up 7 bases, with 15 bases separating them. The CDR3 loop spans 14 amino acids. The germline V gene has CDR1 SGHAT and CDR2 FQNNGV. The CDR3 here is CASSPQGTVNEQFF. The CDR3 region has the DNA TGTGCCAGCAGCCCCCAAGGGACGGTTAATGAGCAGTTCTTC.

The V gene is TRBV11-2, the J gene TRBJ1-3; tentative D call: TRBD1 (6 bases). V was clipped by 4 bases and J by 0 bases, with 16 bases between them. CDR3 size: 17 residues. The V gene's germline CDR1 is SGHAT and CDR2 FQNNGV. For the CDR3, the DNA is TGTGCCAGCAGCTCGCTACAGGGAATCGTCTCTGGAAACACCATATATTTT. Its translation is CASSSLQGIVSGNTIYF.

This chain joins TRBV4-1 and TRBJ2-5; 10 bases line up with TRBD2. CDR1 is MGHRA, CDR2 YSYEKL, per germline. The CDR3 contains 14 residues. V lost 1 base, J lost 5 bases, and 1 base stayed unmatched. The CDR3 sequence is CASSQAGLAETQYF. CDR3 in DNA: TGCGCCAGCAGCCAAGCGGGACTAGCGGAGACCCAGTACTTC.

The genes are TRBV10-3 and TRBJ2-5; the D is unclear. The CDR3 totals 14 residues. Trimming took off 8 bases at V and 4 bases at J, with 17 bases between the two ends. CDR1 is ENHRY, CDR2 SYGVKD, per germline. The DNA of the CDR3 is TGTGCCATCGCCTACCGAAAGGGCCGAGAGACCCAGTACTTC. Encoded protein: CAIAYRKGRETQYF.